The 28 T cell receptor beta chains presented below share a single source sample, sequenced in a study of T cell repertoires in cytomegalovirus infection. One entry per CDR3 protein, called by TCRdb with MiXCR from the reads. The table lists about 740,000 distinct CDR3 sequences, less than 40% of them singletons, with 2.5% to 3.5% in the top ten. The sample consisted of PBMCs. The receptors stem from a human donor in good health (CMV status not recorded). Some clones in this sample may be carry-over from other donors' samples.

This clonotype was observed a single time. The V gene is TRBV20-1, the J gene TRBJ2-1; D may be TRBD1 or TRBD2 (5 bases each). CDR3 size: 15 residues. Trimming cost V 5 bases and J 4 bases, with 18 bases left between them. CDR1 is DFQATT and CDR2 is SNEGSKA in the germline V gene (reference sequence). This CDR3 reads CSACSRDGVYNEQFF. CDR3 in DNA: TGCAGTGCTTGCTCCCGGGACGGGGTTTACAATGAGCAGTTCTTC.

The rearrangement joins TRBV6-6 to TRBJ2-7; a possible D gene is TRBD2 (6 bases). The V end lost 7 bases, the J end lost 5 bases, and 12 bases lay between the germline ends. Germline V lookup: CDR1 MNHNY, CDR2 SVGAGI (reference sequence). The CDR3 covers 12 residues. This CDR3 is CASMEGTHEQYF. In DNA, the CDR3 is TGTGCCAGCATGGAGGGAACCCACGAGCAGTACTTC.

About this clonotype: A read error may be the cause here, since a much bigger clone is one base away. The chain carries TRBV7-2 and TRBJ2-3, with D tentatively TRBD1 (5 bases). The CDR3 extends over 13 amino acids. V was cut by 8 bases and J by 5 bases, with 14 bases left in between. Germline V gives CDR1 SGHTA, CDR2 FQGNSA. The CDR3 here is CASPPSQGDTQYF. CDR3 nucleotide sequence: TGTGCCAGCCCCCCAAGCCAGGGAGATACGCAGTATTTT. Full variable domain (remainder filled in from reference TRBV7-2 and TRBJ2-3): GAGVSQSPSNKVTEKGKDVELRCDPISGHTALYWYRQSLGQGLEFLIYFQGNSAPDKSGLPSDRFSAERTGGSVSTLTIQRTQQEDSAVYLCASPPSQGDTQYFGPGTRLTVL.

This clonotype has only a few counts. The chain carries TRBV7-6 and TRBJ2-2; TRBD1 matches 7 bases. The V gene end was trimmed by 5 bases and the J gene end by 6 bases; junction bases not matched to a gene: 6. The CDR3 loop spans 14 amino acids. CDR1 and CDR2 from the germline V gene are SGHVS and FNYEAQ. This chain's CDR3 is CASSLGGMSGELFF. In DNA form, the CDR3 reads TGTGCCAGCAGCCTAGGGGGCATGTCCGGGGAGCTGTTTTTT.

Details on this clonotype: A much larger clone sits a single nucleotide away, making a read error possible. The chain is built from TRBV7-2 and TRBJ1-2; 7 nucleotides align to TRBD1. The CDR3 runs to 13 residues. Losses at the gene ends were 7 bases for V and 8 bases for J; bases not matched to a gene: 10. Germline CDR1 and CDR2: SGHTA and FQGNSA. The CDR3: CASKLRQGLGYTF. As DNA, the CDR3 is TGTGCCAGCAAACTCAGACAGGGTTTGGGCTACACCTTC.

This clonotype was counted once. The J gene is TRBJ2-7, the V gene TRBV5-6; D possibly uses TRBD1 or TRBD2 (5 bases each). Trimming stripped 4 bases from V and 12 bases from J, with 20 bases between. CDR3 length equals 13 residues. The germline gives CDR1 SGHDT, CDR2 YYEEEE. This CDR3 reads CASSVGLGDDPYF. The CDR3 nucleotides are TGTGCCAGCAGCGTTGGACTGGGGGACGATCCGTACTTC.

The chain is built from TRBV5-5 and TRBJ2-1; no definite D call. V shed 4 bases and J shed 2 bases, with 13 bases lying between them. Germline V CDR1 and CDR2: SGHKS, YYEKEE (reference sequence). The CDR3 is 15 residues long. The DNA for the CDR3 is TGTGCCAGCAGCGAAACCCATACGGCCTACAATGAGCAGTTCTTC. Protein: CASSETHTAYNEQFF.

Details on this clonotype: Possible read error: a much larger clone is one base away. The CDR3 does not close with the conserved phenylalanine or tryptophan, likely indicating a read error. The V and J genes are TRBV6-1 and TRBJ2-5, with D perhaps TRBD1 (5 bases). Germline CDR1 and CDR2: MNHNS and SASEGT. The CDR3 extends over 17 amino acids. V was shortened by 2 bases and J by 0 bases, with 16 bases between the two germline ends. The CDR3 here is CASSEWRPGKYQETQYL. CDR3 DNA: TGTGCCAGCAGTGAATGGCGGCCAGGGAAGTACCAAGAGACCCAGTACTTA.

This chain joins TRBV10-3 and TRBJ1-1; no reliable D call. The V and J ends lost 6 bases and 8 bases respectively, with 10 bases between them. There are 11 residues in the CDR3. CDR1 is ENHRY, CDR2 SYGVKD, per germline. CDR3 amino acids: CAIREGSEAFF. The CDR3 nucleotides are TGTGCCATCAGGGAAGGATCAGAAGCTTTCTTT.

Worth noting for this clonotype: A junction end diverges from the germline sequence, so it may reflect a read error. The chain carries TRBV10-3 and TRBJ1-1; D might be TRBD1 (5 bases). This CDR3 spans 14 amino acids. CDR1 and CDR2 (germline): ENHRY, SYGVKD. CDR3 residues: CASSARGRNTEAFF. In DNA, the CDR3 is TGTGCCAGCAGTGCACGGGGGAGGAACACTGAAGCTTTCTTT.

There are a few counts of this clonotype. This chain links TRBV3-1 with TRBJ2-5; 9 bases map to TRBD2. The CDR3 totals 17 residues. Germline V CDR1 and CDR2: LGHDT, YNNKEL (reference sequence). J gave up 2 bases and V 0 bases, and 7 bases lay outside the gene matches. The CDR3 here is CASSQDRSGGFQETQYF. CDR3 sequence (DNA): TGTGCCAGCAGCCAAGATCGAAGCGGGGGGTTTCAAGAGACCCAGTACTTC.

The chain recombines TRBV14 with TRBJ2-7; 8 positions match TRBD1. Looked up from germline, CDR1 is SGHDN and CDR2 is FVKESK. Trimming at V came to 7 bases and at J to 6 bases, leaving 11 bases not matched to a gene. There are 14 residues in the CDR3. The CDR3 bases are TGTGCCAGCAACGATCGGTCAGGGGGCGTCGAGCAGTACTTC. It encodes CASNDRSGGVEQYF.

The rearrangement joins TRBV7-2 to TRBJ2-7; 9 bases align to TRBD2. The germline V gene has CDR1 SGHTA and CDR2 FQGNSA. With V trimmed by 5 bases and J by 5 bases, 7 bases remained unmatched. This CDR3 comprises 14 residues. The CDR3, as DNA: TGTGCCAGCAGCAGTAGCGGGAGTCCCCACGAGCAGTACTTC. This codes for CASSSSGSPHEQYF. The full variable domain, in which reference TRBV7-2 and TRBJ2-7 provide the parts outside the CDR3, is GAGVSQSPSNKVTEKGKDVELRCDPISGHTALYWYRQSLGQGLEFLIYFQGNSAPDKSGLPSDRFSAERTGGSVSTLTIQRTQQEDSAVYLCASSSSGSPHEQYFGPGTRLTVT.

This clonotype occurred a few times. The chain links TRBV14 to TRBJ1-1, with no clear D. Trimming removed 10 bases from V and 3 bases from J, with 15 bases in between. The CDR3 contains 13 residues. Germline values: CDR1 SGHDN, CDR2 FVKESK. The CDR3 is CATFPSGDTEAFF. In DNA form, the CDR3 reads TGTGCCACCTTCCCCTCTGGGGACACTGAAGCTTTCTTT.

V usage is TRBV7-2 and J usage is TRBJ1-5; 10 bases map to TRBD1. The CDR3 runs to 18 residues. J gave up 2 bases and V 0 bases, and 7 bases lay outside the gene matches. The germline gives CDR1 SGHTA, CDR2 FQGNSA. The chain's CDR3 is CASSLALGTGARNQPQHF. The CDR3 nucleotides are TGTGCCAGCAGCTTAGCGCTTGGGACAGGGGCCCGCAATCAGCCCCAGCATTTT.

This rearrangement joins TRBV30 to TRBJ2-5; maybe TRBD1 (5 bases). V dropped 5 bases and J dropped 0 bases, with 13 bases sitting between them. CDR1 and CDR2 (germline): GTSNPN, SVGIG (reference sequence). The CDR3 loop spans 14 amino acids. CDR3 DNA sequence: TGTGCCTGGGCCAGGGCCCCTTACCAAGAGACCCAGTACTTC. Protein sequence: CAWARAPYQETQYF. Looking up the rest from reference TRBV30 and TRBJ2-5 gives the full variable domain: SQTIHQWPATLVQPVGSPLSLECTVEGTSNPNLYWYRQAAGRGLQLLFYSVGIGQISSEVPQNLSASRPQDRQFILSSKKLLLSDSGFYLCAWARAPYQETQYFGPGTRLLVL.

This clonotype was recorded many times. This chain uses TRBV7-2 with TRBJ2-5; D is unresolved. V was cut by 5 bases and J by 0 bases, with 13 bases left in between. The CDR3 consists of 15 residues. CDR1 is SGHTA and CDR2 is FQGNSA in the germline V gene. The CDR3 DNA reads as TGTGCCAGCAGCCCGGCTGATAGAGACCAAGAGACCCAGTACTTC. Its translation is CASSPADRDQETQYF.

The chain joins TRBV5-4 to TRBJ1-3; D is uncertain. V was cut by 4 bases and J by 0 bases, with 11 bases left in between. This CDR3 contains 15 residues. CDR1 and CDR2 from the germline V gene are SGHNT and YYREEE (reference sequence). The CDR3 protein is CASSLDPYSGNTIYF. CDR3 DNA sequence: TGTGCCAGCAGCCTGGACCCTTACTCTGGAAACACCATATATTTT.

This clonotype was counted only a few times. The chain recombines TRBV12-3 or TRBV12-4 with TRBJ1-5; D gene unclear. The CDR3 spans 13 residues. Trimming stripped 6 bases from V and 4 bases from J, with 10 bases between. The CDR3 is CASSGWMNQPQHF. CDR3 DNA sequence: TGTGCCAGCAGCGGGTGGATGAATCAGCCCCAGCATTTT.

The rearrangement uses TRBV19 and TRBJ2-1; a possible D gene is TRBD2 (5 bases). The CDR3 length is 17 residues. CDR1 and CDR2 from the germline V gene are LNHDA and SQIVND (reference sequence). The V gene lost 0 bases and the J gene lost 0 bases, with 12 bases spanning the gap. The CDR3: CASSIDLATSSYNEQFF. CDR3 coding DNA: TGTGCCAGTAGTATAGATCTGGCCACTAGCTCCTACAATGAGCAGTTCTTC.

The V and J genes are TRBV6-6 and TRBJ1-5; tentatively, D is TRBD1 (6 bases). The CDR3 covers 17 residues. The V and J ends lost 6 bases and 0 bases respectively, with 18 bases between them. CDR1 and CDR2 from the germline V gene are MNHNY and SVGAGI (reference sequence). CDR3 region: CASSPPDGQHSNQPQHF. The CDR3, as DNA: TGTGCCAGCAGCCCTCCCGATGGACAGCATAGCAATCAGCCCCAGCATTTT.

This rearrangement joins TRBV12-3 or TRBV12-4 to TRBJ2-2; D not resolved. V lost 5 bases, J lost 4 bases, and 11 bases lay in between. CDR3 length: 14 residues. CDR3 sequence reads: CASSTNRGTGELFF. The CDR3, as DNA: TGTGCCAGCAGTACAAACAGAGGCACCGGGGAGCTGTTTTTT.

This clonotype has only a few counts. This chain uses TRBV11-1 with TRBJ2-1; D perhaps matches TRBD2 (5 bases). Trimming took off 1 base at V and 1 base at J, with 17 bases between the two ends. Germline V CDR1 and CDR2: SGHAT, FQDESV (reference sequence). This CDR3 is built from 18 residues. In DNA, the CDR3 is TGTGCCAGCAGCTTAGAGCCGGACGGGAAAGGTTCCTACAATGAGCAGTTCTTC. Encoded protein: CASSLEPDGKGSYNEQFF.

The CDR3 loop is CASRGGNPSGGNEQFF. CDR3 bases: TGTGCCAGCAGGGGCGGTAACCCTTCAGGGGGCAATGAGCAGTTCTTC. The chain recombines TRBV11-2 with TRBJ2-1, with 7 bases fitting TRBD1. Germline CDR1 is SGHAT and CDR2 is FQNNGV. CDR3 length: 16 residues. V dropped 6 bases and J dropped 6; count of bases not matched to a gene: 14.

The chain recombines TRBV27 with TRBJ1-1, with D unclear. Germline loops: CDR1 MNHEY, CDR2 SMNVEV (reference sequence). Trimming cost V 2 bases and J 13 bases, with 20 bases left between them. CDR3 size: 14 residues. CDR3 amino acids: CASSLSWGVTEFFF. CDR3 nucleotides: TGTGCCAGCAGTTTAAGTTGGGGTGTCACTGAATTTTTCTTT.

This clonotype was detected a few times. The V call is TRBV6-1, the J call TRBJ1-5; no reliable D call. The CDR3 has 15 amino acids. Trimming removed 1 base at V and 0 bases at J, with 7 bases between. Germline-derived CDR1 and CDR2 are MNHNS and SASEGT. The CDR3 coding sequence is TGTGCCAGCAGTGAAGAGTGGAATAGCAATCAGCCCCAGCATTTT. Encoded protein: CASSEEWNSNQPQHF.

J is TRBJ2-1 and V is TRBV7-2; TRBD2 might be the D (5 bases). Trimming pared 5 bases from V and 10 bases from J, leaving 24 bases between. Germline values: CDR1 SGHTA, CDR2 FQGNSA. This CDR3 region has 16 residues. CDR3 sequence reads: CASSLQRDLIRKEQFF. The CDR3 DNA reads as TGTGCCAGCAGCCTGCAGAGGGATTTAATACGCAAAGAGCAGTTCTTC.

This clonotype was picked up a small number of times. The chain recombines TRBV6-1 with TRBJ2-2, with 8 positions matching TRBD1. CDR1 is MNHNS, CDR2 SASEGT, per germline. This CDR3 spans 16 amino acids. The V gene end was trimmed by 6 bases and the J gene end by 0 bases; junction bases not matched to a gene: 6. CDR3 in amino acids: CASRIPGGANTGELFF. Here the CDR3 DNA reads TGTGCCAGCAGGATTCCAGGGGGCGCGAACACCGGGGAGCTGTTTTTT.